These 28 T cell receptor beta chains share one sample of origin, sequenced in a study of vaccination and CD4 T cells after COVID-19. This sample's treatment: roughly 10-day PBMC culture with coronavirus spike peptide pools or control peptides (ViraFEST assay). The Oncomine TCR Beta short-read assay sequenced DNA from cultured CD4+ T cells. TCRdb passed the PCR reads through MiXCR, listing each CDR3 protein once. Of more than 10,000 distinct CDR3 sequences listed, around 44% are singletons. The antigens of these receptors remain unknown. The specimen sequenced was CD4+ T cells from blood, cultured in vitro. The receptors stem from a human donor who had recovered from COVID-19.

The chain couples TRBV27 to TRBJ1-2; D not certain. CDR3 size: 14 residues. Trimming cost V 5 bases and J 5 bases, with 15 bases left between them. Germline V gene data show CDR1 as MNHEY and CDR2 as SMNVEV (reference sequence). CDR3 sequence reads: CASSDLGSLYGYTF. Here the CDR3 DNA reads TGTGCCAGCAGTGACTTAGGTTCCTTATATGGCTACACCTTC.

This clonotype was seen only once. The chain employs TRBV11-2 and TRBJ2-1; 10 bases match TRBD2. This CDR3 has 15 residues. The germline gives CDR1 SGHAT, CDR2 FQNNGV. The ends lost 4 bases at V and 9 bases at J; junction bases unmatched: 9. The CDR3 region is CASSSSGSNGGEQFF. CDR3 nucleotide sequence: TGTGCCAGCAGCTCTAGCGGGAGTAACGGTGGTGAGCAGTTCTTC.

This chain uses TRBV19 with TRBJ2-7, with 9 bases matching TRBD1. Germline V CDR1 and CDR2: LNHDA, SQIVND (reference sequence). V shed 3 bases, J shed 7 bases, and the junction held 7 bases outside the gene matches. The CDR3 contains 14 residues. Written as DNA, the CDR3 is TGTGCCAGTAGTATGTGGACAGGGGATGAGGAGCAGTACTTC. It codes for CASSMWTGDEEQYF.

The gene calls are TRBV19 and TRBJ1-5; D unclear. Germline assignment: CDR1 LNHDA and CDR2 SQIVND (reference sequence). This CDR3 comprises 15 residues. Trimming removed 5 bases at V and 0 bases at J, with 11 bases between. As DNA, the CDR3 is TGTGCCAGTAGTTTTCTGCTCAGTAGCAATCAGCCCCAGCATTTT. Protein product: CASSFLLSSNQPQHF.

J is TRBJ1-5 and V is TRBV19; TRBD1 is a possible D gene (6 bases). Germline CDR1 LNHDA, CDR2 SQIVND (reference sequence). V shed 4 bases and J shed 0 bases, with 16 bases lying between them. The CDR3 length is 17 residues. CDR3 coding DNA: TGTGCCAGTAGTAACTCTGGGCAGGGGATTAGCAATCAGCCCCAGCATTTT. Its translation: CASSNSGQGISNQPQHF.

The CDR3 DNA reads TGCGCCAGCAGCCGCGTCCCAGGGGGGAACACTGAAGCTTTCTTT. Protein sequence: CASSRVPGGNTEAFF. The chain couples TRBV4-1 to TRBJ1-1, with 7 bases identical to TRBD1. The germline gives CDR1 MGHRA, CDR2 YSYEKL. The CDR3 has 15 amino acids. The trim removed 4 bases at V and 1 base at J, leaving 6 bases unmatched.

J is TRBJ1-5 and V is TRBV2; a weak D match, TRBD1 (5 bases). This CDR3 spans 14 amino acids. Germline assignment: CDR1 SNHLY and CDR2 FYNNEI. V dropped 3 bases and J dropped 2 bases, with 8 bases sitting between them. The CDR3 DNA reads as TGTGCCAGCAGTGATACAGGCCGCAATCAGCCCCAGCATTTT. As protein: CASSDTGRNQPQHF.

The chain joins TRBV28 to TRBJ1-2; a possible D gene is TRBD1 (6 bases). Germline lookup yields CDR1 MDHEN and CDR2 SYDVKM. This CDR3 comprises 13 residues. Trimming took 7 bases from V and 6 from J, leaving 15 bases between them. As DNA, the CDR3 is TGTGCCAGCAAGACAGGCCGGCTAGATGGCTACACCTTC. Its protein product is CASKTGRLDGYTF.

The chain uses TRBV20-1 and TRBJ1-4; D gene ambiguous. In germline, CDR1 is DFQATT, CDR2 SNEGSKA (reference sequence). CDR3 length: 14 residues. The V gene lost 1 base and the J gene lost 6 bases, with 12 bases spanning the gap. The CDR3 sequence: CSARGRTVDEKLFF. As DNA, the CDR3 is TGCAGTGCTAGAGGGAGGACGGTCGATGAAAAACTGTTTTTT.

The chain recombines TRBV10-3 with TRBJ1-3, with D tentatively TRBD1 (6 bases). The V end was cut by 5 bases, the J end by 3 bases, with 11 bases between. Looked up from germline, CDR1 is ENHRY and CDR2 is SYGVKD. The CDR3 consists of 14 residues. Here the CDR3 reads CAISLQGSGNTIYF. The CDR3 coding sequence is TGTGCCATCAGTTTACAGGGCAGTGGAAACACCATATATTTT.

The chain joins TRBV3-1 to TRBJ1-5, with 9 bases aligning to TRBD1. From germline, CDR1 is LGHDT and CDR2 YNNKEL (reference sequence). V shed 6 bases, J shed 5 bases, and the junction held 5 bases outside the gene matches. This CDR3 is built from 14 residues. The CDR3 coding sequence is TGTGCCAGCAGTCACAGACAGGGGGATCAGCCCCAGCATTTT. Protein sequence: CASSHRQGDQPQHF.

The chain uses TRBV19 and TRBJ2-7; D may be TRBD1 or TRBD2 (5 bases each). CDR1 and CDR2 (germline): LNHDA, SQIVND (reference sequence). Trimming left V 5 bases short and J 1 base short, with 15 bases between. The CDR3 consists of 15 residues. The CDR3 bases are TGTGCCAGTAGTGTGAGAGGGCCAGGGTCCTACGAGCAGTACTTC. Encoded protein: CASSVRGPGSYEQYF.

The chain recombines TRBV28 with TRBJ2-2; 8 nucleotides line up with TRBD1. The CDR3 is made up of 15 amino acids. Germline-derived CDR1 and CDR2 are MDHEN and SYDVKM. Trimming removed 7 bases from V and 6 bases from J; junction bases left unmatched: 10. CDR3 sequence (DNA): TGTGCCAGCATCTCGACAGGGGCCTTGGCCGGGGAGCTGTTTTTT. Protein sequence: CASISTGALAGELFF.

The sample holds a few counts of this clonotype. In DNA, the CDR3 is TGTGCCAGCAGCACTGGACTAGCGGGAGTGGGAGAGACCCAGTACTTC. Translation: CASSTGLAGVGETQYF. V usage is TRBV7-3 and J usage is TRBJ2-5; 13 bases fit TRBD2. This CDR3 has 16 amino acids. Germline CDR1 SGHTA, CDR2 FQGTGA. Trimming cost V 5 bases and J 4 bases; bases outside gene matches: 7.

This clonotype was detected a few times. The J gene is TRBJ2-5, the V gene TRBV20-1, with 7 bases fitting TRBD1. The CDR3 length is 14 residues. Germline trimming cut 7 bases from V and 2 bases from J; bases unmatched to any gene: 10. The germline V gene has CDR1 DFQATT and CDR2 SNEGSKA (reference sequence). This chain's CDR3 is CSVPGGAVQETQYF. The CDR3, as DNA: TGCAGTGTCCCAGGGGGTGCTGTTCAAGAGACCCAGTACTTC.

CDR3 region: CSVGTTNSQTQYF. DNA of the CDR3: TGCAGCGTTGGGACCACAAACAGCCAGACCCAGTACTTC. V is TRBV29-1 and J is TRBJ2-5, with unresolved D. This CDR3 contains 13 residues. Trimming took 4 bases from V and 6 from J, leaving 15 bases between them. The germline CDR1 and CDR2 sequences are SQVTM and ANQGSEA.

The V gene is TRBV20-1, the J gene TRBJ1-6; D is unclear. V was pared by 1 base and J by 5 bases, with 12 bases between. The germline gives CDR1 DFQATT, CDR2 SNEGSKA (reference sequence). The CDR3 has 15 residues. CDR3 protein: CSARAADGHNSPLHF. CDR3 coding DNA: TGCAGTGCTAGAGCTGCGGACGGACATAATTCACCCCTCCACTTT.

The V call is TRBV2, the J call TRBJ2-5; 8 bases map to TRBD2. Germline CDR1 SNHLY, CDR2 FYNNEI. J gave up 2 bases and V 8 bases, and 4 bases lay outside the gene matches. The length of the CDR3 is 13 residues. CDR3 in amino acids: CASEGGGQETQYF. CDR3 DNA sequence: TGTGCCAGCGAAGGCGGGGGGCAAGAGACCCAGTACTTC.

This rearrangement joins TRBV2 to TRBJ2-1; TRBD2 matches 8 bases. CDR3 length: 15 residues. Germline assignment: CDR1 SNHLY and CDR2 FYNNEI. The V and J ends lost 2 bases and 10 bases, in that order; junction bases with no gene match: 10. CDR3: CASSEIAGGRGEQFF. The CDR3 nucleotides are TGTGCCAGCAGTGAAATTGCGGGAGGTCGAGGGGAGCAGTTCTTC.

The rearrangement joins TRBV4-3 to TRBJ1-1; the D is unclear. Deletions cut 2 bases from V and 5 bases from J, with 12 bases between. Germline CDR1 LGHNA, CDR2 YSLEER. This CDR3 spans 14 amino acids. CDR3 in amino acids: CASSQREGGTEAFF. The CDR3 bases are TGCGCCAGCAGCCAAAGGGAGGGTGGGACTGAAGCTTTCTTT.

This clonotype turned up a few times. The rearrangement uses TRBV30 and TRBJ1-1; D not resolved. Germline lookup yields CDR1 GTSNPN and CDR2 SVGIG (reference sequence). Between the trimmed V and J ends, which lost 3 bases and 1 base, there was a span of 12 bases. The CDR3 is made up of 14 amino acids. The CDR3 DNA reads as TGTGCCTGGAGATTAGCCCGGGAGAACACTGAAGCTTTCTTT. Its protein product is CAWRLARENTEAFF.

In regard to this clonotype: The CDR3 ends on some other residue instead of the conserved phenylalanine or tryptophan, so this is likely a read error. The chain is built from TRBV24-1 and TRBJ2-7; 11 bases agree with TRBD1. The CDR3 covers 17 residues. V was pared by 2 bases and J by 3 bases, with 8 bases of the junction left unmatched. Germline lookup yields CDR1 KGHDR and CDR2 SFDVKD. In DNA, the CDR3 is TGTGCCACCAGTGATTCCCCGGGACAGGGGGTGGTCTACGAGCAGTACTCC. Translation: CATSDSPGQGVVYEQYS.

The rearrangement uses TRBV20-1 and TRBJ2-1; 7 bases are a match to TRBD1. This CDR3 region has 16 residues. Trimming cost V 1 base and J 0 bases; bases outside gene matches: 6. Germline CDR1 DFQATT, CDR2 SNEGSKA (reference sequence). The CDR3 region is CSARVGTASSYNEQFF. The DNA of the CDR3 is TGCAGTGCTAGAGTTGGGACAGCGAGCTCCTACAATGAGCAGTTCTTC.

The V gene is TRBV29-1, the J gene TRBJ2-1, with 8 bases that match TRBD1. The trim removed 7 bases at V and 16 bases at J, leaving 9 bases unmatched. Germline values: CDR1 SQVTM, CDR2 ANQGSEA. The CDR3 totals 10 residues. The CDR3 loop reads CSAREDRVFF. The CDR3 nucleotides read TGCAGCGCTCGTGAGGACAGGGTTTTCTTC.

This clonotype has more than one count but fewer than ten. The chain's CDR3 is CASSLDGLNTEAFF. CDR3 DNA sequence: TGCGCCAGCAGCCTAGACGGTCTGAACACTGAAGCTTTCTTT. V usage is TRBV5-1 and J usage is TRBJ1-1; no reliable D call. The CDR3 runs 14 residues. The V and J ends lost 4 bases and 0 bases respectively, with 10 bases between them. The germline V gene encodes CDR1 SGHRS and CDR2 YFSETQ.

The rearrangement joins TRBV28 to TRBJ1-2, with a possible D match to TRBD1 (5 bases). The CDR3 totals 16 residues. Trimming removed 2 bases from V and 1 base from J, with 14 bases in between. Germline V gene sequence: CDR1 MDHEN, CDR2 SYDVKM. CDR3 in DNA: TGTGCCAGCAGTTTAGATGGGGGGGTCGGTAACTATGGCTACACCTTC. As protein: CASSLDGGVGNYGYTF.

In its sample, this clonotype was seen a few times. The CDR3 nucleotides read TGTGCCAGCAGTCCCCCCGGACTAGGTGGCTACACCTTC. This sequence encodes CASSPPGLGGYTF. The genes are TRBV7-8 and TRBJ1-2; D uncertain. The CDR3 extends over 13 amino acids. CDR1 and CDR2 from the germline V gene are SGHVS and FQNEAQ. The V end lost 6 bases, the J end lost 7 bases, and 15 bases lay between the germline ends. Variable domain in full (rest from reference TRBV7-8 and TRBJ1-2): GAGVSQSPRYKVAKRGQDVALRCDPISGHVSLFWYQQALGQGPEFLTYFQNEAQLDKSGLPSDRFFAERPEGSVSTLKIQRTQQEDSAVYLCASSPPGLGGYTFGSGTRLTVV.

V is TRBV27 and J is TRBJ2-7; TRBD2 is a possible D gene (5 bases). Germline V gene data show CDR1 as MNHEY and CDR2 as SMNVEV (reference sequence). Deletions cut 2 bases from V and 0 bases from J, with 11 bases between. CDR3 size: 15 residues. CDR3 in DNA: TGTGCCAGCAGTTTAGGCCTAGCTAACTCCTACGAGCAGTACTTC. This translates into CASSLGLANSYEQYF.